The rows below give T cell receptor beta chains drawn from one sample of a study of shared clonotypes between healthy human individuals. Only in-frame clones appear in the TCRdb table, and some are missing; sequencing was by immunoSEQ multiplex PCR. Of around 700,000 clones in the sample, about 91% were seen once. Specimen: naive CD8+ T cells sorted from blood. These receptors were collected from a young man in good health. The CDR3 runs from the conserved cysteine through the conserved F or W.

TRBV28	TRBJ2-7	14	CASSLLAGFYEQYF
TRBV11-2	TRBJ2-5	15	CASSSTRWGRETQYF
TRBV2	TRBJ2-7	16	CASSEARVAPTYEQYF
TRBV5-6	TRBJ1-3	14	CASSWTVSGNTIYF
TRBV7-9	TRBJ2-7	14	CASSSGGSSYEQYF
TRBV27	TRBJ2-7	16	CASSPWTSGRSGEQYF
TRBV7-2	TRBJ2-7	18	CASSLLALDLLSHYEQYF
TRBV11-2	TRBJ2-7	12	CASAQGAGEQYF
TRBV6-5	TRBJ2-1	11	CASSAGSEQFF
TRBV5-6	TRBJ2-7	13	CASSLERSYEQYF
TRBV10-1	TRBJ2-1	13	CASRDSGNNEQFF
TRBV11-2	TRBJ2-7	13	CASSLGTSSEQYF
TRBV18	TRBJ2-1	15	CASSPPVGRGHEQFF
TRBV15	TRBJ2-7	13	CATSRDDSYEQYF
TRBV29-1	TRBJ2-7	14	CSAASPGVSYEQYF
TRBV28	TRBJ1-2	14	CASSLGTGIYGYTF
TRBV5-8	TRBJ2-7	14	CASSFGGGPNEQYF
TRBV5-1	TRBJ2-1	17	CASSIGLAAPPINEQFF
TRBV9	TRBJ2-7	15	CASSQGTSGRHEQYF
TRBV11-3	TRBJ2-7	14	CASSAQGAPHEQYF
TRBV7-9	TRBJ1-2	12	CASSSGGSGYTF
TRBV6-5	TRBJ2-1	12	CASSYLDGEQFF
TRBV7-9	TRBJ2-1	11	CASRRTLEQFF
TRBV6-1	TRBJ2-1	13	CASSDGLYNEQFF
TRBV13	TRBJ2-3	19	CASSGGTSGREYATDTQYF
TRBV19	TRBJ2-1	12	CASNEAPHEQFF
TRBV28	TRBJ2-5	17	CASSSPSTGGWQETQYF
TRBV4-1	TRBJ2-7	15	CASSPRTGSSYEQYF
TRBV2	TRBJ2-1	18	CASLDGASGRSSYNEQFF
TRBV18	TRBJ2-7	17	CASSPNPGTQPTYEQYF
TRBV9	TRBJ2-1	15	CASSVVSGSNNEQFF
TRBV10-1	TRBJ2-3	14	CASSEFEDTDTQYF
TRBV7-7	TRBJ2-1	15	CASSQGPNSYNEQFF
TRBV6-5	TRBJ2-1	13	CASSPPSYNEQFF
TRBV5-5	TRBJ2-7	12	CASSLIEYEQYF
TRBV7-6	TRBJ2-1	16	CASSLEAGSSYNEQFF
TRBV11-2	TRBJ2-7	14	CASSSPDRFHEQYF
TRBV30	TRBJ2-1	13	CAWSGGDYNEQFF
TRBV7-3	TRBJ1-2	13	CASSLTGRQGYTF
TRBV30	TRBJ2-5	13	CAYALPNQETQYF
TRBV5-1	TRBJ2-7	14	CASSLTPNDRERYF
TRBV5-1	TRBJ2-6	20	CASSSPAGTGVFSGANVLTF
TRBV11-2	TRBJ2-2	16	CASSFIGGLNTGELFF
TRBV7-6	TRBJ2-3	15	CASGDGRDYTDTQYF
TRBV7-9	TRBJ2-5	15	CASSGGQGQQETQYF
TRBV10-2	TRBJ2-1	14	CASTGGAAVNEQFF
TRBV29-1	TRBJ1-1	13	CSVSGGRNTEAFF
TRBV7-9	TRBJ2-5	15	CASSLGLSPQETQYF
TRBV27	TRBJ2-3	15	CASTQGGRSTDTQYF
TRBV28	TRBJ2-7	15	CASSSLWEGSYEQYF
TRBV2	.	12	CASGTRSYEQYF
TRBV27	TRBJ2-7	14	CASSFGGRAYEQYF
TRBV7-9	TRBJ2-3	13	CASSQYGLGAQYF
TRBV27	TRBJ1-5	16	CASSLSGQGISQPQHF
TRBV2	TRBJ1-5	17	CASSDRGQGGFDQPQHF